What follows are 4 T cell receptor beta chains derived from one specimen sequenced in a study of shared clonotypes between healthy human individuals. Clones were sequenced by immunoSEQ multiplex PCR, and TCRdb holds only the in-frame ones, with some missing. Among more than 2,000,000 clones listed, roughly 93% were seen once. The sequenced sample was naive CD4+ T cells from PBMCs. Subset given: CD45RA+ positively selected. Source of these receptors: a man aged 18 to 30 in good health. Some clones in this sample may be carry-over from other donors' samples.

The chain combines TRBV10-3 with TRBJ2-5; D may correspond to TRBD1 or TRBD2 (5 bases each). The CDR3 runs to 13 residues. Germline V lookup: CDR1 ENHRY, CDR2 SYGVKD. The V and J ends lost 6 bases and 3 bases respectively, with 11 bases between them. The CDR3 bases are TGTGCCATCAGCTCGGGGCCGGAAGAGACCCAGTACTTC. Residues: CAISSGPEETQYF.

The chain's CDR3 is CASSQDGQGEAFF. The CDR3 region has the DNA TGTGCCAGCAGCCAAGATGGGCAGGGAGAAGCTTTCTTT. The rearrangement links TRBV14 to TRBJ1-1; a possible D gene is TRBD1 (5 bases). The CDR3 covers 13 residues. CDR1 and CDR2 from the germline V gene are SGHDN and FVKESK. V was shortened by 0 bases and J by 8 bases, with 10 bases between the two germline ends.

The chain employs TRBV29-1 and TRBJ2-7; TRBD2 is a possible D gene (5 bases). Trimming stripped 3 bases from V and 9 bases from J, with 9 bases between. Germline V gene data show CDR1 as SQVTM and CDR2 as ANQGSEA. There are 10 residues in the CDR3. The CDR3 loop is CSVDEGRQYF. The CDR3, as DNA: TGCAGCGTTGATGAGGGAAGGCAGTACTTC.

The chain uses TRBV28 and TRBJ2-1; a possible D gene is TRBD2 (6 bases). CDR1 is MDHEN and CDR2 is SYDVKM in the germline V gene. The V and J ends lost 9 bases and 4 bases respectively, with 13 bases between them. The CDR3 covers 13 residues. This CDR3 reads CASNQRGYNEQFF. In nucleotides, the CDR3 is TGTGCCAGTAATCAACGGGGGTACAATGAGCAGTTCTTC.